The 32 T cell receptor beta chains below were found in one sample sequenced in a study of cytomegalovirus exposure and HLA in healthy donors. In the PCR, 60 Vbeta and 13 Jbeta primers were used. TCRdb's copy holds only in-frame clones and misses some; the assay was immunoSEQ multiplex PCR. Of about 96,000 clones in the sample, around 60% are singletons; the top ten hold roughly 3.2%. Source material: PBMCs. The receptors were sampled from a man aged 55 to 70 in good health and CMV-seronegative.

CDR3: CASSHRTSQETQYF. The CDR3 region has the DNA TGCGCCAGCAGCCATCGGACTAGCCAAGAGACCCAGTACTTC. The chain couples TRBV5-1 to TRBJ2-5; 7 bases match TRBD2. This CDR3 comprises 14 residues. Losses at the gene ends were 4 bases for V and 1 base for J; bases not matched to a gene: 4. CDR1 SGHRS and CDR2 YFSETQ come from the germline V gene.

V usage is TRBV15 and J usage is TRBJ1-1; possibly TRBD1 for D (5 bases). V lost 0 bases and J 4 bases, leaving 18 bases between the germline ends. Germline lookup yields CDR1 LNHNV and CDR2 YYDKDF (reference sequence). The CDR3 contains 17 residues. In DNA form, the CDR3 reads TGTGCCACCAGCAGAGATTCCTCGTTAGGGGCTAGCACTGAAGCTTTCTTT. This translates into CATSRDSSLGASTEAFF.

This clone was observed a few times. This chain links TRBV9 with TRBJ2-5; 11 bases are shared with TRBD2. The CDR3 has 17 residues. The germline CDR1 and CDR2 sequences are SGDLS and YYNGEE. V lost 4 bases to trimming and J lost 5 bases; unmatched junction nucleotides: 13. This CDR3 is CASSLRGSGGASETQYF. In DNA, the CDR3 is TGTGCCAGCAGCCTCAGGGGTAGCGGGGGGGCCAGTGAGACCCAGTACTTC.

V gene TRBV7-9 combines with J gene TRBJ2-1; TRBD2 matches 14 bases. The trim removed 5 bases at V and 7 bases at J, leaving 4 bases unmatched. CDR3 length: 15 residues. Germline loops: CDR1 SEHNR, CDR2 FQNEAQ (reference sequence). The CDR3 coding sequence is TGTGCCAGCAGCCAGACTAGCGGGGGGGGGAATGAGCAGTTCTTC. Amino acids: CASSQTSGGGNEQFF.

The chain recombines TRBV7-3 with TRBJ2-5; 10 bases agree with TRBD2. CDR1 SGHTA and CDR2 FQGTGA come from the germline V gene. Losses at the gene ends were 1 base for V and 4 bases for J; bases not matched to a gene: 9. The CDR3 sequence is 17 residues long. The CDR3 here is CASSLRPSGSGGETQYF. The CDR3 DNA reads TGTGCCAGCAGCTTAAGGCCTAGCGGGAGTGGAGGAGAGACCCAGTACTTC.

The DNA of the CDR3 is TGTGCCAGCAGCCAAGAAGGGACATTGCTCAGAAACACCATATATTTT. Translation gives CASSQEGTLLRNTIYF. The chain recombines TRBV14 with TRBJ1-3; a weak D match, TRBD1 (6 bases). Germline-derived CDR1 and CDR2 are SGHDN and FVKESK. The CDR3 covers 16 residues. With 0 bases removed from V and 5 bases from J, the gap between germline ends came to 14 bases.

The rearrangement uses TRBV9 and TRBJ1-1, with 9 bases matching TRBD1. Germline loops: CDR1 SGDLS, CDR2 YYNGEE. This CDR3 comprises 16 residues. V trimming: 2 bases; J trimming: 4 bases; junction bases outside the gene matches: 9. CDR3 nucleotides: TGTGCCAGCAGCGTCGACAGGGGGGTAGTCGGCACTGAAGCTTTCTTT. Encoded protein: CASSVDRGVVGTEAFF.

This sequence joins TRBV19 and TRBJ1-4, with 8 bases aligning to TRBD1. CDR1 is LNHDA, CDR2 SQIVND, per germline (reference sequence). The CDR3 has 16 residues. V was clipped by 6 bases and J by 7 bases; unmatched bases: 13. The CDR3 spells CASRDRVAQSREKLFF. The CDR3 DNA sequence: TGTGCCAGTAGGGACAGGGTGGCCCAAAGTCGTGAAAAACTGTTTTTT.

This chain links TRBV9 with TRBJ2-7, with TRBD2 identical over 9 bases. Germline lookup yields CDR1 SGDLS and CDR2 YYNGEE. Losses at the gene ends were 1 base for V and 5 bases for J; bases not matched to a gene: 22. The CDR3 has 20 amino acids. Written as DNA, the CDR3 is TGTGCCAGCAGCGTATCATCACGGGGGTTCTTGGCGGGGGGGCCCCACGAGCAGTACTTC. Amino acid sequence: CASSVSSRGFLAGGPHEQYF.

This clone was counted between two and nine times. The CDR3 DNA is TGTGCCAGCAGCCCAGGGTCTCAGAGCTCCTATAATTCACCCCTCCACTTT. This encodes CASSPGSQSSYNSPLHF. The rearrangement uses TRBV28 and TRBJ1-6; D perhaps matches TRBD1 (5 bases). Germline V gene sequence: CDR1 MDHEN, CDR2 SYDVKM. V dropped 6 bases and J dropped 0 bases, with 15 bases sitting between them. This CDR3 has 17 residues.

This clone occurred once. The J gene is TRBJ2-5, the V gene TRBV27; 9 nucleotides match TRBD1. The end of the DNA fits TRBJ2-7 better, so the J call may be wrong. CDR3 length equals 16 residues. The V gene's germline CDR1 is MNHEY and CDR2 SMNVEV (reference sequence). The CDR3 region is CASTHLGTGSTYEQYF. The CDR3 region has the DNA TGTGCCAGCACCCACTTAGGGACAGGGAGCACCTACGAGCAGTACTTC.

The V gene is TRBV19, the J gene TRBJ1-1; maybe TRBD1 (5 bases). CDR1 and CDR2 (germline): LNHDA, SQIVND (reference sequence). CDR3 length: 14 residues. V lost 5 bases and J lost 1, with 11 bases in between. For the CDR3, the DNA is TGTGCCAGTAGTTTCCAGGGTTGGAACACTGAAGCTTTCTTT. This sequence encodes CASSFQGWNTEAFF. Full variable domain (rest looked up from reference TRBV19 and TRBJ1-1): DGGITQSPKYLFRKEGQNVTLSCEQNLNHDAMYWYRQDPGQGLRLIYYSQIVNDFQKGDIAEGYSVSREKKESFPLTVTSAQKNPTAFYLCASSFQGWNTEAFFGQGTRLTVV.

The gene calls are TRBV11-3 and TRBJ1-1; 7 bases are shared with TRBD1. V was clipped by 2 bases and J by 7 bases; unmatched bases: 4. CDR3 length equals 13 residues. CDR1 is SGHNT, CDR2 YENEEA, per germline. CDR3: CASSLRQGGEAFF. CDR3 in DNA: TGTGCCAGCAGCTTACGACAGGGAGGTGAAGCTTTCTTT.

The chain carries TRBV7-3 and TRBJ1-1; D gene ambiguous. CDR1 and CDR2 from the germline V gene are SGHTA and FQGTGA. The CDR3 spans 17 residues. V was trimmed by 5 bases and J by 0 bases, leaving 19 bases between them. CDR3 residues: CASSHASEGFMNTEAFF. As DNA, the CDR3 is TGTGCCAGCAGCCACGCCTCTGAGGGATTCATGAACACTGAAGCTTTCTTT.

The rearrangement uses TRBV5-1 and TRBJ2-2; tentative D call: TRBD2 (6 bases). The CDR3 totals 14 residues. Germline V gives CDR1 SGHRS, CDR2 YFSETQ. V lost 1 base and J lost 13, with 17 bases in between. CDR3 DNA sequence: TGCGCCAGCAGCTTGTCGGGACTTCATACGGGGCTGTTTTTT. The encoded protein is CASSLSGLHTGLFF.

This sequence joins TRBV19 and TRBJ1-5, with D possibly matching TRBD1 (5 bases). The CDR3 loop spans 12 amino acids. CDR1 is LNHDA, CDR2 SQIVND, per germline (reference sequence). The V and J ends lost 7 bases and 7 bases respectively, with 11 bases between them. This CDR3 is CASNRAGQPQHF. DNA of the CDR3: TGTGCCAGTAATCGGGCAGGGCAGCCCCAGCATTTT. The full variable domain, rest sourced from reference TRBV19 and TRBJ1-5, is DGGITQSPKYLFRKEGQNVTLSCEQNLNHDAMYWYRQDPGQGLRLIYYSQIVNDFQKGDIAEGYSVSREKKESFPLTVTSAQKNPTAFYLCASNRAGQPQHFGDGTRLSIL.

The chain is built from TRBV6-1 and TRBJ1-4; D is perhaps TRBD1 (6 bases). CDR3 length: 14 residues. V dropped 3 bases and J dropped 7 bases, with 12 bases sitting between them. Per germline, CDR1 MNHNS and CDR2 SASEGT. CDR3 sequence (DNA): TGTGCCAGCAGTGATTTGGGGGCGACTGAAAAACTGTTTTTT. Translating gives CASSDLGATEKLFF.

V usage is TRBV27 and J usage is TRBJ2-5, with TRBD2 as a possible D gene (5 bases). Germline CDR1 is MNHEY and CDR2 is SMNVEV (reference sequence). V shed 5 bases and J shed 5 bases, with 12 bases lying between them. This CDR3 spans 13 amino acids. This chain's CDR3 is CASSPPWRETQYF. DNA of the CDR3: TGTGCCAGCAGTCCACCATGGAGGGAGACCCAGTACTTC.

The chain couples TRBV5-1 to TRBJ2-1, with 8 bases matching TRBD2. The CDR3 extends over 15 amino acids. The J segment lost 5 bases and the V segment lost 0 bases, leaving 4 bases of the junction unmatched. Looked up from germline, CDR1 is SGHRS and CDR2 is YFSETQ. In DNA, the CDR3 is TGCGCCAGCAGCTTGGCCGCACTAGCGGACAATGAGCAGTTCTTC. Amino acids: CASSLAALADNEQFF. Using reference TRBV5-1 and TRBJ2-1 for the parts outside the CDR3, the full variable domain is KAGVTQTPRYLIKTRGQQVTLSCSPISGHRSVSWYQQTPGQGLQFLFEYFSETQRNKGNFPGRFSGRQFSNSRSEMNVSTLELGDSALYLCASSLAALADNEQFFGPGTRLTVL.

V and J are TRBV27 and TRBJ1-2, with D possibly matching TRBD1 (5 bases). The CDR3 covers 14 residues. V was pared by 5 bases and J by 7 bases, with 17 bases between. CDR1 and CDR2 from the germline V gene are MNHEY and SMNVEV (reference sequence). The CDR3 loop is CASSDNEGAAGYTF. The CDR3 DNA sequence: TGTGCCAGCAGTGATAACGAAGGGGCGGCTGGCTACACCTTC.

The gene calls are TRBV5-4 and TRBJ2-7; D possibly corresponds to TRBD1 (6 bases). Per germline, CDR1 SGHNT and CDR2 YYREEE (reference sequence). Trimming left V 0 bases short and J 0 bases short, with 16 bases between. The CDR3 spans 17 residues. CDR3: CASSLVTDQGSSYEQYF. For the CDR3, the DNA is TGTGCCAGCAGCTTGGTTACGGACCAGGGGAGCTCCTACGAGCAGTACTTC.

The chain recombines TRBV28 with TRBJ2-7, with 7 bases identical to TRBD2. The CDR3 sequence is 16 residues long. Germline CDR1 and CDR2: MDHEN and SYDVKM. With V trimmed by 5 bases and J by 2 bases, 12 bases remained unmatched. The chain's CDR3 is CASSATTSVGTYEQYF. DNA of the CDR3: TGTGCCAGCAGTGCCACTACTAGCGTTGGGACCTACGAGCAGTACTTC.

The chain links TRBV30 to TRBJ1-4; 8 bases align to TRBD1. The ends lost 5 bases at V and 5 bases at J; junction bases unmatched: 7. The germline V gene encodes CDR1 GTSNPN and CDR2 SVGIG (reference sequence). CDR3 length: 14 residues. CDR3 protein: CAWGRTGKNEKLFF. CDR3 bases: TGTGCCTGGGGTCGGACAGGGAAAAATGAAAAACTGTTTTTT.

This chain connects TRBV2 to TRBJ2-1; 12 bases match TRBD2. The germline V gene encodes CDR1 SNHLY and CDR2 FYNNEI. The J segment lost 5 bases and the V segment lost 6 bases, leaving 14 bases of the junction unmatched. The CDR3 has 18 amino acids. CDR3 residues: CASSQRGLAGTQNNEQFF. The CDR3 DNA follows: TGTGCCAGCAGCCAACGTGGACTAGCGGGGACCCAAAACAATGAGCAGTTCTTC.

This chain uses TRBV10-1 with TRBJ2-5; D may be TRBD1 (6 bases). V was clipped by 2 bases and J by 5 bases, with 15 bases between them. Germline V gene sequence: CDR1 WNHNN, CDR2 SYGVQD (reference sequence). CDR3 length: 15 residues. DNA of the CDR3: TGCGCCAGCAGTGAGGGAGCAGGGGTAAGGGAGACCCAGTACTTC. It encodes CASSEGAGVRETQYF.

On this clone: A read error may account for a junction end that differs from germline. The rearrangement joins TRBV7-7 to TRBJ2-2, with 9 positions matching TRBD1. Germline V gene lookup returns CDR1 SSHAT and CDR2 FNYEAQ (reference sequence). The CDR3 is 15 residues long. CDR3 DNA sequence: TGTGCTAGCAGCGTGGGACAGGGTGGCACCGGGGAGCTGTTTTTT. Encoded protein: CASSVGQGGTGELFF.

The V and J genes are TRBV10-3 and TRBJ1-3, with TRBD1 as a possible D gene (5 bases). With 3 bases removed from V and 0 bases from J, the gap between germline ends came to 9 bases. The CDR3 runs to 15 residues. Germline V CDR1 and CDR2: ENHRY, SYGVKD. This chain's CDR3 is CAISDLTASGNTIYF. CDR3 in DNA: TGTGCCATCAGTGACCTGACAGCCTCTGGAAACACCATATATTTT.

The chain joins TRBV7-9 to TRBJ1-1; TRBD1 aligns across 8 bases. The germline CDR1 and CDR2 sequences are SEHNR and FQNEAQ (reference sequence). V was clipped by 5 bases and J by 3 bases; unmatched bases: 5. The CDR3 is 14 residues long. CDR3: CASSVTGAHTEAFF. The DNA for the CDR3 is TGTGCCAGCAGCGTGACAGGGGCCCACACTGAAGCTTTCTTT.

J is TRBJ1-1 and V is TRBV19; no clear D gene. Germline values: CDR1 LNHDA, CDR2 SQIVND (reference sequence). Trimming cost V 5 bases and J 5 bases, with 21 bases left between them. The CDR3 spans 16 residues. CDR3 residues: CASSATAGKLGTEAFF. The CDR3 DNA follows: TGTGCCAGTAGTGCAACAGCGGGGAAATTAGGAACTGAAGCTTTCTTT.

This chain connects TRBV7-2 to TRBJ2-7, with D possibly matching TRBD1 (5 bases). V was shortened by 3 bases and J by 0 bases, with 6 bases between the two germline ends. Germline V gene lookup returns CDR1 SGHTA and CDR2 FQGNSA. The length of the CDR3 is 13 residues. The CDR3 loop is CASSFDSSYEQYF. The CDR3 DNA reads TGTGCCAGCAGCTTCGACAGCTCCTACGAGCAGTACTTC. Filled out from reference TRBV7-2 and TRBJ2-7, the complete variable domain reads GAGVSQSPSNKVTEKGKDVELRCDPISGHTALYWYRQSLGQGLEFLIYFQGNSAPDKSGLPSDRFSAERTGGSVSTLTIQRTQQEDSAVYLCASSFDSSYEQYFGPGTRLTVT.

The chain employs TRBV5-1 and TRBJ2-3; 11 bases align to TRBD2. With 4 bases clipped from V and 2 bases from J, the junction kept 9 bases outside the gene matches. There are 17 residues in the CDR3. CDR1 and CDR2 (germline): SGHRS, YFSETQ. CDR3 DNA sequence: TGCGCCAGCAGCCCATCCGGGACTAGCGGTTTCACAGATACGCAGTATTTT. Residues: CASSPSGTSGFTDTQYF.

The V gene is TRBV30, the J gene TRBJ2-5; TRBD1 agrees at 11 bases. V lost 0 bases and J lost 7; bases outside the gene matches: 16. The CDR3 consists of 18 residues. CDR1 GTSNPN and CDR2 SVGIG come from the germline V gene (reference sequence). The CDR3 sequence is CAWSVIGTGGSFLMTQYF. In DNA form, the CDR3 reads TGTGCCTGGAGTGTCATCGGGACAGGGGGGTCTTTTTTAATGACCCAGTACTTC. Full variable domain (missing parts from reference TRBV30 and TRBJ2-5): SQTIHQWPATLVQPVGSPLSLECTVEGTSNPNLYWYRQAAGRGLQLLFYSVGIGQISSEVPQNLSASRPQDRQFILSSKKLLLSDSGFYLCAWSVIGTGGSFLMTQYFGPGTRLLVL.